The present T cell receptor (beta chain) was sequenced within a study of breast tumors, draining lymph nodes, adjacent tissues. General study points: The data were judged consistent with most tumor T cells coming from lymph node and expanding in tumor. Tumor TCR diversity was below lymph nodes but above nontumor tissue.

TCRdb recomputed calls from the multiplex PCR reads with MiXCR, one row per CDR3 protein. The data show 150,000 to 250,000 distinct CDR3 sequences, with over 25% seen just once and about 4.3% held by the top ten. Per germline, CDR1 SEHNR and CDR2 FQNEAQ (reference sequence). With 7 bases removed from V and 0 bases from J, the gap between germline ends came to 9 bases. This CDR3 spans 13 amino acids. This clonotype was seen only a few times. Its antigen is undetermined. Breast cancer patients provided tissue from their axillary draining lymph nodes. The source of this sequence is a female donor with breast cancer. Some clones in this sample may be carry-over from other donors' samples. The specimen was axillary lymph node tissue. The chain joins TRBV7-9 to TRBJ1-1; a weak D match, TRBD1 (5 bases). Here the CDR3 DNA reads TGTGCCAGCATCCAGACAGTGAACACTGAAGCTTTCTTT. As protein: CASIQTVNTEAFF.